The following is a T cell receptor (beta chain) sequence with its context. Trimming removed 5 bases at V and 4 bases at J, with 14 bases between. Looked up from germline, CDR1 is SGHTA and CDR2 is FQGNSA. The CDR3 spans 15 residues. As originally analysed: Cell counts per sample came from amplifying reference gene primers. TCRdb's table, derived via immunoSEQ multiplex PCR, lists solely in-frame clones and lacks some. That table furnishes V, J and clone size, whereas the DNA furnished D and trimming. The profile shows roughly 200,000 clones, 90% of them singletons. The entry originates in a study of blood T cell repertoires in COVID-19. For the study at large: Researchers got acute and convalescent COVID-19 samples from the United States, Italy and Spain.

Sequenced material: peripheral blood. This TCR came from a man aged 45-65 years with acute or convalescent COVID-19. V and J are TRBV7-2 and TRBJ2-2; no reliable D call. CDR3 loop: CASSPRAAATGELFF. CDR3 sequence (DNA): TGTGCCAGCAGCCCCCGCGCGGCAGCCACCGGGGAGCTGTTTTTT. Filled out from reference TRBV7-2 and TRBJ2-2, the complete variable domain reads GAGVSQSPSNKVTEKGKDVELRCDPISGHTALYWYRQSLGQGLEFLIYFQGNSAPDKSGLPSDRFSAERTGGSVSTLTIQRTQQEDSAVYLCASSPRAAATGELFFGEGSRLTVL.